This record concerns one T cell receptor (beta chain) sequence. Its cognate antigen has yet to be identified. No much larger clone exists at a distance of one base, and base qualities are not known. Donors formed part of the validation cohort, which comprised 120 subjects and was distinct from the first cohort of several hundred subjects. Receptors were amplified or captured by the immunoSEQ multiplex PCR assay. The published analysis was carried out like this. A statistical classification framework was built for diagnosing cytomegalovirus status from the catalog of TCR beta chain sequences. The table was pulled from immuneACCESS by TCRdb, which kept in-frame rearrangements only. Such tables lose some clones; where checked, under half of the loss comes from unresolved V genes, and the rest has no known cause. V and J calls and clone size come straight from that table; D and trimming were deduced from the DNA. This sample gives approximately 98,000 clones in total; approximately 85% of them show up just once. The ten largest clones represent about 3% of the sample.

These data belong to a study of cytomegalovirus exposure and HLA in healthy donors (dated by TCRdb to 2015 to 2018). Background on the whole study: According to a later analysis, the roughly 130 validation repertoires were produced on the same platform as the roughly 600 repertoires of the first cohort. The study was designed to test whether signatures of past pathogen exposure could be identified by cataloging public T cell receptors. Besides the first cohort of 666 subjects, a separate validation cohort made up of 120 or so different subjects was used. High-throughput TCR immunosequencing, statistical association of individual TCRs with disease status, and machine learning were combined to predict cytomegalovirus infection status.

From the cysteine up to the phenylalanine, the CDR3 has a length of 15 residues. Only the CDR3 DNA stays, 45 bases, in frame from base 1. V is clipped by 4 bases and J by 0 bases, and the sequence between their germline boundaries is 10 bases long. CDR1 LNHDA and CDR2 SQIVND were looked up in the germline V gene (reference sequence). What the research found in general, with its limitations: A later analysis had no HLA typing for the validation cohort, so co-occurrence there was scored across all 120 repertoires. Most TCR sequences were observed very rarely across donors, whereas some public TCRs were present in many individuals. Cytomegalovirus status was reported to be diagnosed by the classifier with high specificity and sensitivity in both the original and validation cohorts. In vitro tests confirmed that a few of the cytomegalovirus-associated TCR beta chains recognize cytomegalovirus antigens. The authors suggested that the approach could potentially be extended to other disease states and immunological phenotypes. In a later analysis, TCRs clustered in the first cohort were found to also tend to co-occur in the 120 validation repertoires, with approximately 93% of cluster scores above 0. The study listed 150 to 200 TCR beta chains as associated with cytomegalovirus.

The sequencing sample was made of PBMCs. The sequence joins TRBV19 to TRBJ1-5; the D gene is perhaps TRBD1, from 6 matching bases. This clonotype originated in a woman younger than 35 in good health and CMV-seronegative. The CDR3 region has the sequence CASSTHRDSNQPQHF. The DNA reads TGTGCCAGTAGTACCCACAGGGATAGCAATCAGCCCCAGCATTTT.